Listed below are T cell receptor beta chains from one sample, sequenced in a study of cytomegalovirus exposure and HLA in healthy donors. The repertoire was sequenced with immunoSEQ multiplex PCR; TCRdb's copy has only in-frame clones and lacks some. In the table there are more than 95,000 clones, about 84% of which are singletons. The specimen sequenced was PBMCs. These receptors all stem from a man younger than 35 in good health and CMV-seronegative. The CDR3 runs from the conserved cysteine through the conserved F or W. Each record gives: CDR3 length, J gene, D gene, V gene, clone size, CDR3 protein, CDR3 DNA. A D gene is named only where the DNA matches it firmly. For some rows the clone size is stated as once, few or many, or as a class when expanded; others skip it.

length: 16; J: TRBJ1-3; D: -; V: TRBV19; size: -; CDR3: CASSIDTGGSGNTIYF; DNA: TGTGCCAGTAGTATAGATACCGGGGGATCTGGAAACACCATATATTTT
length: 15; J: TRBJ1-5; D: TRBD1; V: TRBV6-1; size: -; CDR3: CASNLRGPGNQPQHF; DNA: TGTGCCAGCAATCTCAGGGGGCCAGGTAATCAGCCCCAGCATTTT
length: 12; J: TRBJ1-1; D: -; V: TRBV5-6; size: -; CDR3: CASSRGTGEAFF; DNA: TGTGCCAGCAGCCGGGGGACTGGTGAAGCTTTCTTT
length: 12; J: TRBJ2-1; D: -; V: TRBV9; size: -; CDR3: CASGTSYNEQFF; DNA: TGTGCCAGCGGGACTTCCTACAATGAGCAGTTCTTC
length: 19; J: TRBJ1-5; D: TRBD1; V: TRBV30; size: -; CDR3: CAWSSKPGTGRYSNQPQHF; DNA: TGTGCCTGGAGCTCAAAACCCGGGACAGGCCGATATAGCAATCAGCCCCAGCATTTT
length: 15; J: TRBJ1-2; D: TRBD1; V: TRBV6-5; size: -; CDR3: CASSTRDRGDYGYTF; DNA: TGTGCCAGCAGTACCCGGGACAGGGGTGACTATGGCTACACCTTC
length: 17; J: TRBJ2-6; D: TRBD1; V: TRBV6-1; size: -; CDR3: CASSVEGQPSGANVLTF; DNA: TGTGCCAGCAGTGTAGAGGGACAGCCCTCTGGGGCCAACGTCCTGACTTTC
length: 13; J: TRBJ1-5; D: -; V: TRBV6-4; size: -; CDR3: CASRAGINQPQHF; DNA: TGTGCCAGCAGGGCAGGGATCAATCAGCCCCAGCATTTT
length: 11; J: TRBJ2-3; D: -; V: TRBV10-1; size: -; CDR3: CASSIRDTQYF; DNA: TGCGCCAGTTCAATCAGAGATACGCAGTATTTT
length: 12; J: TRBJ2-3; D: -; V: TRBV5-4; size: -; CDR3: CASSHSGDTQYF; DNA: TGTGCCAGCAGCCATTCGGGGGATACGCAGTATTTT
length: 16; J: TRBJ2-1; D: TRBD2; V: TRBV5-1; size: -; CDR3: CASTREGAGGDNEQFF; DNA: TGCGCCAGCACCAGGGAGGGAGCGGGGGGGGACAATGAGCAGTTCTTC
length: 12; J: TRBJ1-1; D: -; V: TRBV29-1; size: -; CDR3: CSVEVRGNEAFF; DNA: TGCAGCGTTGAAGTTAGGGGAAATGAAGCTTTCTTT
length: 18; J: TRBJ2-1; D: TRBD2; V: TRBV5-6; size: -; CDR3: CASSQLAGALSRYNEQFF; DNA: TGTGCCAGCAGCCAACTAGCGGGTGCCCTAAGTCGTTACAATGAGCAGTTCTTC
length: 14; J: TRBJ2-5; D: TRBD1; V: TRBV27; size: few; CDR3: CASSSPDRGETQYF; DNA: TGTGCCAGCAGTTCACCGGACAGGGGAGAGACCCAGTACTTC
length: 16; J: TRBJ2-7; D: TRBD1; V: TRBV5-4; size: -; CDR3: CASSLSRQGGSYEQYF; DNA: TGTGCCAGCAGCTTGAGTCGACAGGGGGGATCCTACGAGCAGTACTTC
length: 17; J: TRBJ2-7; D: -; V: TRBV21-1; size: -; CDR3: CASITPGGEPVSYEQYF; DNA: TGTGCCAGCATCACCCCGGGGGGAGAACCAGTCTCCTACGAGCAGTACTTC
length: 12; J: TRBJ2-1; D: -; V: TRBV29-1; size: -; CDR3: CSAEGGVGEQFF; DNA: TGCAGCGCCGAGGGCGGGGTGGGGGAGCAGTTCTTC
length: 15; J: TRBJ2-5; D: -; V: TRBV6-5; size: -; CDR3: CASTLVRGVSETQYF; DNA: TGTGCCAGCACCTTGGTTCGGGGAGTGTCAGAGACCCAGTACTTC
length: 16; J: TRBJ2-5; D: TRBD2; V: TRBV30; size: -; CDR3: CAWSVRLAGGPETQYF; DNA: TGTGCCTGGAGTGTACGACTAGCGGGAGGGCCGGAGACCCAGTACTTC
length: 15; J: TRBJ2-3; D: TRBD2; V: TRBV5-1; size: -; CDR3: CASSLIGTSPDTQYF; DNA: TGCGCCAGCAGCTTGATAGGGACTAGCCCGGATACGCAGTATTTT